Below are 13 T cell receptor beta chains sequenced from a single sample in a study of cytomegalovirus exposure and HLA in healthy donors. Primers included in the PCR were 60 Vbeta and 13 Jbeta primers. TCRdb keeps only in-frame clones here, not all; method: immunoSEQ multiplex PCR. The table shows more than 95,000 clones, with around 80% occurring only once. Input material: PBMCs. The receptors shown here come from a woman younger than 30 in good health and CMV-seropositive.

This chain connects TRBV19 to TRBJ1-6; D gene ambiguous. CDR3 length equals 16 residues. Germline-derived CDR1 and CDR2 are LNHDA and SQIVND (reference sequence). With 3 bases removed from V and 0 bases from J, the gap between germline ends came to 9 bases. This chain's CDR3 is CASSIDGSSYNSPLHF. CDR3 nucleotide sequence: TGTGCCAGTAGTATCGACGGGAGCTCCTATAATTCACCCCTCCACTTT.

The V gene is TRBV9, the J gene TRBJ2-7, with no clear D. The ends were cut back, 0 bases at V and 7 bases at J, with 11 bases in the middle. The CDR3 length is 13 residues. Germline CDR1 reads SGDLS; CDR2 reads YYNGEE. The CDR3 DNA sequence: TGTGCCAGCAGCGTAGAGAACGGGTGGGAGCAGTACTTC. This translates into CASSVENGWEQYF.

This chain connects TRBV28 to TRBJ2-7; no clear D. Germline CDR1 MDHEN, CDR2 SYDVKM. The CDR3 totals 13 residues. Trimming pared 4 bases from V and 4 bases from J, leaving 11 bases between. The CDR3 protein is CASSSALTYEQYF. As DNA, the CDR3 is TGTGCCAGCAGTTCCGCTCTTACTTACGAGCAGTACTTC.

V is TRBV6-1 and J is TRBJ1-5; tentative D call: TRBD1 (5 bases). Trimming stripped 6 bases from V and 1 base from J, with 13 bases between. This CDR3 region has 15 residues. Germline CDR1 is MNHNS and CDR2 is SASEGT. The CDR3 sequence: CASSPDRLSNQPQHF. Written as DNA, the CDR3 is TGTGCCAGCAGCCCCGACAGACTGAGCAATCAGCCCCAGCATTTT.

The chain has TRBV2 and TRBJ1-5; 8 nucleotides agree with TRBD1. Germline V lookup: CDR1 SNHLY, CDR2 FYNNEI. The V and J ends lost 6 bases and 2 bases, in that order; junction bases with no gene match: 6. The CDR3 is 15 amino acids. The CDR3: CASSAGTGGNQPQHF. In DNA, the CDR3 is TGTGCCAGCAGCGCAGGGACAGGTGGCAATCAGCCCCAGCATTTT.

V is TRBV28 and J is TRBJ1-5; 9 nucleotides line up with TRBD1. Germline V gene sequence: CDR1 MDHEN, CDR2 SYDVKM. The CDR3 sequence is 15 residues long. The V segment lost 4 bases and the J segment 5 bases; nucleotides outside the gene matches: 6. The CDR3 is CASSSLRTGDQPQHF. CDR3 nucleotides: TGTGCCAGCAGTTCTCTTAGGACAGGGGATCAGCCCCAGCATTTT.

This clone was recorded only once. The rearrangement joins TRBV13 to TRBJ2-7, with 9 bases aligning to TRBD1. Losses at the gene ends were 7 bases for V and 3 bases for J; bases not matched to a gene: 1. The CDR3 is made up of 12 amino acids. Looked up from germline, CDR1 is PRHDT and CDR2 is FYEKMQ (reference sequence). CDR3 residues: CASTGQGYEQYF. In nucleotides, the CDR3 is TGTGCCAGCACGGGACAGGGCTACGAGCAGTACTTC.

This clone was recorded a few times. Germline is not matched at one junction end, which may reflect a read error. The chain recombines TRBV10-3 with TRBJ2-6; tentatively, D is TRBD1 (6 bases). CDR3 size: 15 residues. Germline CDR1 and CDR2: ENHRY and SYGVKD. The CDR3 DNA sequence: TGTGCCATCGGTGACAGGAAGACTGGGGCCAACGTCCTGACTTTC. Amino acid sequence: CAIGDRKTGANVLTF.

This chain links TRBV19 with TRBJ2-7, with TRBD1 identical over 7 bases. The germline CDR1 and CDR2 sequences are LNHDA and SQIVND (reference sequence). Trimming cost V 3 bases and J 0 bases; bases outside gene matches: 5. This CDR3 is 15 amino acids long. The CDR3 DNA reads as TGTGCCAGTAGTATCGGGACAGAGAGCTCCTACGAGCAGTACTTC. Translated, it gives CASSIGTESSYEQYF.

The V gene is TRBV5-8, the J gene TRBJ1-1; possibly TRBD1 for D (6 bases). The CDR3 runs 14 residues. From germline, CDR1 is SGHTS and CDR2 YDEGEE. Between the trimmed V and J ends, which lost 2 bases and 3 bases, there was a span of 11 bases. The CDR3 DNA reads as TGTGCCAGCAGCTTAGGGGGTGGTTACACTGAAGCTTTCTTT. Encoded protein: CASSLGGGYTEAFF.

A note on this clone: Because the CDR3 is missing its conserved closing phenylalanine or tryptophan, this is likely a read error. The chain employs TRBV29-1 and TRBJ1-4; tentatively, D is TRBD1 (5 bases). The CDR3 covers 12 residues. V lost 5 bases and J 7 bases, leaving 11 bases between the germline ends. The germline CDR1 and CDR2 sequences are SQVTM and ANQGSEA. In DNA form, the CDR3 reads TGCAGCGTTTACGCCGGGGGTGAAAAACTGTTTGTT. Translation gives CSVYAGGEKLFV.

The CDR3: CASRLAGSTDTQYF. As DNA, the CDR3 is TGTGCCAGCAGACTAGCGGGGAGCACAGATACGCAGTATTTT. The rearrangement joins TRBV6-1 to TRBJ2-3; 10 bases match TRBD2. The CDR3 totals 14 residues. The germline CDR1 and CDR2 sequences are MNHNS and SASEGT. J gave up 0 bases and V 6 bases, and 0 bases lay outside the gene matches.

The chain combines TRBV4-1 with TRBJ2-1, with 7 bases matching TRBD2. Germline V gene data show CDR1 as MGHRA and CDR2 as YSYEKL. J was trimmed by 0 bases and V by 0 bases; bases with no gene match: 2. The CDR3 contains 16 residues. The CDR3 loop reads CASSQDSGLSYNEQFF. The CDR3 DNA is TGCGCCAGCAGCCAAGATAGCGGGCTCTCCTACAATGAGCAGTTCTTC.